Each of the 12 T cell receptor beta chains below was sequenced from the same sample in a study of CD8 T cells in ankylosing spondylitis. Via MiXCR, TCRdb re-called the 5' RACE reads, giving one row per CDR3 protein. The sample records approximately 440,000 distinct CDR3 sequences, approximately 17% being singletons. No antigen has been assigned to these receptors. Whole-study findings and limits: There was a TCR beta motif, made of several highly homologous variants, that appeared characteristic of ankylosing spondylitis blood.

The sample comprised blood, either unsorted or a sorted T cell fraction (not recorded which). Receptors were obtained from a male donor with ankylosing spondylitis.

This chain uses TRBV30 with TRBJ2-7; D is tentatively TRBD1 or TRBD2 (6 bases each). Trimming removed 0 bases at V and 6 bases at J, with 15 bases between. This CDR3 has 14 residues. Looked up from germline, CDR1 is GTSNPN and CDR2 is SVGIG (reference sequence). CDR3 amino acids: CAWSVGGSAAEQYF. Written as DNA, the CDR3 is TGTGCCTGGAGTGTAGGGGGGTCGGCAGCCGAGCAGTACTTC. The entire variable domain, with the rest obtained from reference TRBV30 and TRBJ2-7, is as follows: SQTIHQWPATLVQPVGSPLSLECTVEGTSNPNLYWYRQAAGRGLQLLFYSVGIGQISSEVPQNLSASRPQDRQFILSSKKLLLSDSGFYLCAWSVGGSAAEQYFGPGTRLTVT.

The sample holds many counts of this clonotype. The chain employs TRBV5-6 and TRBJ2-3; 7 positions agree with TRBD1. CDR3 length equals 16 residues. After removal of 5 bases from V and 5 bases from J, the junction contained 14 bases not matched to a gene. The germline gives CDR1 SGHDT, CDR2 YYEEEE. The CDR3 sequence: CASRTTGWSEGDTQYF. For the CDR3, the DNA is TGTGCCAGCAGGACGACAGGGTGGAGTGAGGGAGATACGCAGTATTTT.

This clonotype was detected only a few times. The V gene is TRBV9, the J gene TRBJ2-3; TRBD2 matches at 13 bases. The V gene's germline CDR1 is SGDLS and CDR2 YYNGEE. The length of the CDR3 is 16 residues. Trimming cost V 6 bases and J 5 bases; bases outside gene matches: 9. The CDR3 DNA follows: TGTGCCAGCACCCATGGGACTAGCGGGACCGGAGATACGCAGTATTTT. Amino acid sequence: CASTHGTSGTGDTQYF.

Only a few counts were recorded for this clonotype. V and J are TRBV5-1 and TRBJ2-3; D may be TRBD1 or TRBD2 (5 bases each). Germline V gene sequence: CDR1 SGHRS, CDR2 YFSETQ. Trimming left V 0 bases short and J 2 bases short, with 13 bases between. The CDR3 consists of 16 residues. CDR3 DNA sequence: TGCGCCAGCAGCTTGGAGGGACGAGGGTCCACAGATACGCAGTATTTT. The encoded protein is CASSLEGRGSTDTQYF.

The chain combines TRBV3-1 with TRBJ1-2; D is ambiguous. CDR1 and CDR2 from the germline V gene are LGHDT and YNNKEL (reference sequence). Trimming pared 2 bases from V and 8 bases from J, leaving 21 bases between. The CDR3 runs to 16 residues. The CDR3 coding sequence is TGTGCCAGCAGCCAAATAGGTTCGACGGCAGGCTGGGGCTACACCTTC. It is translated as CASSQIGSTAGWGYTF.

The gene calls are TRBV5-1 and TRBJ2-5; D unresolved. The CDR3 totals 14 residues. V lost 0 bases and J 2 bases, leaving 8 bases between the germline ends. Germline values: CDR1 SGHRS, CDR2 YFSETQ. The CDR3 sequence is CASSLAQVQETQYF. CDR3 nucleotide sequence: TGCGCCAGCAGCTTGGCCCAGGTACAAGAGACCCAGTACTTC. The full variable domain, with the rest looked up from reference TRBV5-1 and TRBJ2-5, is KAGVTQTPRYLIKTRGQQVTLSCSPISGHRSVSWYQQTPGQGLQFLFEYFSETQRNKGNFPGRFSGRQFSNSRSEMNVSTLELGDSALYLCASSLAQVQETQYFGPGTRLLVL.

This chain connects TRBV5-1 to TRBJ1-2; tentatively, D is TRBD1 (5 bases). V was cut by 4 bases and J by 8 bases, with 15 bases left in between. Germline values: CDR1 SGHRS, CDR2 YFSETQ. The CDR3 runs to 13 residues. The CDR3 nucleotides read TGCGCCAGCAGCGACGGGACCCCAGGAGGCTACACCTTC. Its translation: CASSDGTPGGYTF.

The rearrangement joins TRBV15 to TRBJ1-1; D remains ambiguous. Between the trimmed V and J ends, which lost 1 base and 2 bases, there was a span of 8 bases. Looked up from germline, CDR1 is LNHNV and CDR2 is YYDKDF (reference sequence). The length of the CDR3 is 14 residues. The DNA for the CDR3 is TGTGCCACCAGCAGAGCGGGGAGTAACACTGAAGCTTTCTTT. Translating it yields CATSRAGSNTEAFF.

V usage is TRBV20-1 and J usage is TRBJ2-7, with no clear D. Looked up from germline, CDR1 is DFQATT and CDR2 is SNEGSKA (reference sequence). The CDR3 contains 9 residues. The ends were cut back, 4 bases at V and 3 bases at J, with 1 base in the middle. CDR3 sequence (DNA): TGCAGTGCTAACTACGAGCAGTACTTC. This gives the protein CSANYEQYF.

V usage is TRBV4-2 and J usage is TRBJ2-5; D ambiguous. The germline V and J ends were trimmed by 1 base and 2 bases, with 8 bases remaining between them. This CDR3 comprises 14 residues. Germline V gene lookup returns CDR1 LGHNA and CDR2 YNFKEQ. The CDR3 sequence: CASSQVQEQETQYF. In DNA form, the CDR3 reads TGTGCCAGCAGCCAAGTCCAGGAACAAGAGACCCAGTACTTC.

The rearrangement joins TRBV30 to TRBJ2-3; D is possibly TRBD1 (6 bases). This CDR3 has 15 amino acids. Looked up from germline, CDR1 is GTSNPN and CDR2 is SVGIG (reference sequence). The ends were cut back, 6 bases at V and 2 bases at J, with 18 bases in the middle. The CDR3 coding sequence is TGTGCCTGCCAAAGTGAGGGGGTGACCACAGATACGCAGTATTTT. As protein: CACQSEGVTTDTQYF.

In its sample, this clonotype was seen a few times. This chain links TRBV2 with TRBJ1-1; 7 bases are a match to TRBD1. The V gene's germline CDR1 is SNHLY and CDR2 FYNNEI. Germline trimming cut 3 bases from V and 10 bases from J; bases unmatched to any gene: 8. This CDR3 comprises 13 residues. The CDR3 spells CASSDSRQGRAFF. The CDR3, as DNA: TGTGCCAGCAGTGATTCCCGACAGGGACGAGCTTTCTTT. Combining the CDR3 with reference TRBV2 and TRBJ1-1 gives the whole variable domain EPEVTQTPSHQVTQMGQEVILRCVPISNHLYFYWYRQILGQKVEFLVSFYNNEISEKSEIFDDQFSVERPDGSNFTLKIRSTKLEDSAMYFCASSDSRQGRAFFGQGTRLTVV.